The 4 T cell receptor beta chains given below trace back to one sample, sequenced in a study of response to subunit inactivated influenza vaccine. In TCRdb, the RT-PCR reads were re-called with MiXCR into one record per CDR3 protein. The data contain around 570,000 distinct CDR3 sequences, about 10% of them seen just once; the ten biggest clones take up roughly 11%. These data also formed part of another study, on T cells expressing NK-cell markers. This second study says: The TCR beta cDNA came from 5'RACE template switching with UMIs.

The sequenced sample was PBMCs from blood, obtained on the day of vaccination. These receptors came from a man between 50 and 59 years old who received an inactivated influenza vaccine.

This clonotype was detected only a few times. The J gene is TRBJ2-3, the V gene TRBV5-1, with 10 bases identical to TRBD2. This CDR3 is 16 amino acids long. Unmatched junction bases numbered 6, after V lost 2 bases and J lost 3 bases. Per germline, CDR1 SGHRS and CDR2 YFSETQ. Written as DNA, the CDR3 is TGCGCCAGCAGCTTACGCGGAGCGGGAGGGACAGATACGCAGTATTTT. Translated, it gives CASSLRGAGGTDTQYF. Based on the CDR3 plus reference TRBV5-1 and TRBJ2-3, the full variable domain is KAGVTQTPRYLIKTRGQQVTLSCSPISGHRSVSWYQQTPGQGLQFLFEYFSETQRNKGNFPGRFSGRQFSNSRSEMNVSTLELGDSALYLCASSLRGAGGTDTQYFGPGTRLTVL.

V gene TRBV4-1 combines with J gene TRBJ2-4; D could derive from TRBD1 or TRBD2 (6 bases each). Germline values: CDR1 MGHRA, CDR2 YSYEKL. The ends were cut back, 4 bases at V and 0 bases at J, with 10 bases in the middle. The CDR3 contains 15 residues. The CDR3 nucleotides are TGCGCCAGCAGCCGCGGGACATTAGCCAAAAACATTCAGTACTTC. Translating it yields CASSRGTLAKNIQYF.

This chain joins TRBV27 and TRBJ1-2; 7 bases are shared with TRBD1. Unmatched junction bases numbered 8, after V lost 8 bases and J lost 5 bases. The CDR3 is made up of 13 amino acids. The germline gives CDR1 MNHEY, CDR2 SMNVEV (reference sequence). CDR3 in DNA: TGTGCCAGCCGGCCGGGACAGAGTTATGGCTACACCTTC. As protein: CASRPGQSYGYTF.

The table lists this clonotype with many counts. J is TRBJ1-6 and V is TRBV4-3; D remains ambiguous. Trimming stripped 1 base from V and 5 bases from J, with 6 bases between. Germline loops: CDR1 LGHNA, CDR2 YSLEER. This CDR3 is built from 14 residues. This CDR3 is CASSQGTHNSPLHF. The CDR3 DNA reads TGCGCCAGCAGCCAAGGAACGCATAATTCACCCCTCCACTTT.